Below, 27 T cell receptor beta chains from the same sample are listed, as sequenced in a study of T cells in narcolepsy. Generated by immunoSEQ multiplex PCR, the TCRdb table keeps only in-frame clones and is missing some. The data contain 25,000 to 30,000 clones, around 86% of them singletons. Specimen: CD45RA- memory CD4+ T cells from PBMCs. Receptors originate from a human donor with narcolepsy.

The rearrangement uses TRBV5-6 and TRBJ2-5; D is unresolved. This CDR3 is built from 14 residues. CDR1 SGHDT and CDR2 YYEEEE come from the germline V gene. Trimming pared 7 bases from V and 5 bases from J, leaving 18 bases between. Written as DNA, the CDR3 is TGTGCCAGCGCTACACTGGGAAGTGGGGAGACCCAGTACTTC. It is translated as CASATLGSGETQYF.

The rearrangement links TRBV29-1 to TRBJ1-1; 11 bases fit TRBD1. The CDR3 runs to 12 residues. Germline V CDR1 and CDR2: SQVTM, ANQGSEA. V dropped 6 bases and J dropped 4; count of bases not matched to a gene: 1. The CDR3 loop is CSVGQGATEAFF. Here the CDR3 DNA reads TGCAGCGTAGGACAGGGGGCCACTGAAGCTTTCTTT.

V usage is TRBV6-1 and J usage is TRBJ1-1; D possibly corresponds to TRBD1 (5 bases). V lost 8 bases to trimming and J lost 3 bases, with 13 bases between them. CDR1 MNHNS and CDR2 SASEGT come from the germline V gene. The CDR3 runs 13 residues. Here the CDR3 reads CASSRGIDTEAFF. The CDR3, as DNA: TGTGCCAGCTCCCGGGGGATAGACACTGAAGCTTTCTTT.

The CDR3 DNA reads as TGTGCCAGCAGCCCGGGACTAGCGGGGGGGCATGAGACCCAGTACTTC. Translation gives CASSPGLAGGHETQYF. The chain joins TRBV11-3 to TRBJ2-5, with TRBD2 identical over 16 bases. The germline gives CDR1 SGHNT, CDR2 YENEEA. The CDR3 covers 16 residues. V lost 5 bases and J lost 5; bases outside the gene matches: 5. The entire variable domain, with the rest obtained from reference TRBV11-3 and TRBJ2-5, is as follows: EAGVVQSPRYKIIEKKQPVAFWCNPISGHNTLYWYLQNLGQGPELLIRYENEEAVDDSQLPKDRFSAERLKGVDSTLKIQPAELGDSAVYLCASSPGLAGGHETQYFGPGTRLLVL.

The rearrangement joins TRBV14 to TRBJ2-4; maybe TRBD1 (5 bases). Germline V CDR1 and CDR2: SGHDN, FVKESK. The germline V and J ends were trimmed by 4 bases and 8 bases, with 12 bases remaining between them. The CDR3 covers 13 residues. The CDR3 sequence is CASSRDSTDIQYF. The CDR3 DNA sequence: TGTGCCAGCAGCCGAGACAGTACTGACATTCAGTACTTC.

This clone is a singleton in its sample. The chain employs TRBV7-9 and TRBJ1-2; D is unclear. The CDR3 contains 14 residues. Germline assignment: CDR1 SEHNR and CDR2 FQNEAQ (reference sequence). Trimming left V 5 bases short and J 8 bases short, with 18 bases between. For the CDR3, the DNA is TGTGCCAGCAGCGGTGGACCTTCATTTGGGGGCTACACCTTC. It encodes CASSGGPSFGGYTF.

The genes are TRBV18 and TRBJ2-2; tentatively, D is TRBD2 (5 bases). The ends were cut back, 0 bases at V and 3 bases at J, with 17 bases in the middle. The V gene's germline CDR1 is KGHSH and CDR2 LQKENI. The length of the CDR3 is 18 residues. CDR3 bases: TGTGCCAGCTCACCACCACGAGGGCCCTACGGGGACACCGGGGAGCTGTTTTTT. Protein sequence: CASSPPRGPYGDTGELFF.

This clone was counted once. This chain joins TRBV18 and TRBJ2-3, with TRBD2 as a possible D gene (7 bases). Germline CDR1 reads KGHSH; CDR2 reads LQKENI. V was clipped by 6 bases and J by 0 bases, with 13 bases between them. The length of the CDR3 is 15 residues. The CDR3 nucleotides are TGTGCCAGCTCCGGTGGGGGGGCGAGCACAGATACGCAGTATTTT. This codes for CASSGGGASTDTQYF. The full variable domain, its missing parts supplied by reference TRBV18 and TRBJ2-3, is NAGVMQNPRHLVRRRGQEARLRCSPMKGHSHVYWYRQLPEEGLKFMVYLQKENIIDESGMPKERFSAEFPKEGPSILRIQQVVRGDSAAYFCASSGGGASTDTQYFGPGTRLTVL.

This clone was seen a few times. The chain joins TRBV6-5 to TRBJ2-5; a possible D gene is TRBD2 (5 bases). Germline loops: CDR1 MNHEY, CDR2 SVGAGI. The length of the CDR3 is 13 residues. Trimming shortened V by 0 bases and J by 3 bases, and 5 bases separated the two germline ends. CDR3 amino acids: CASSYSREETQYF. CDR3 nucleotides: TGTGCCAGCAGTTACTCGCGGGAAGAGACCCAGTACTTC.

This chain connects TRBV21-1 to TRBJ2-7; the table's D gene call, TRBD2, was not cross checked with the DNA. TRBV21-1 is termed a pseudogene. CDR3 length: 19 amino acids. The CDR3 DNA sequence: TGTGCCAGCACCATTACTAGCGGCATCCGTTCCGCTCTGATCTACGAGCAGTACTTC. This sequence encodes CASTITSGIRSALIYEQYF.

The chain combines TRBV28 with TRBJ2-2, with D perhaps TRBD2 (6 bases). Germline V gives CDR1 MDHEN, CDR2 SYDVKM. The V gene lost 9 bases and the J gene lost 5 bases, with 13 bases spanning the gap. This CDR3 comprises 13 residues. Here the CDR3 reads CASRGIPTGELFF. The CDR3 nucleotides read TGTGCCAGTCGCGGGATCCCTACCGGGGAGCTGTTTTTT.

V gene TRBV7-9 combines with J gene TRBJ1-1, with TRBD1 matching 9 bases. CDR1 is SEHNR and CDR2 is FQNEAQ in the germline V gene (reference sequence). The V gene end was trimmed by 4 bases and the J gene end by 7 bases; junction bases not matched to a gene: 10. This CDR3 spans 15 amino acids. This chain's CDR3 is CASSSQGALGVEAFF. In DNA, the CDR3 is TGTGCCAGCAGCTCACAGGGGGCGCTGGGCGTTGAAGCTTTCTTT.

The chain couples TRBV11-3 to TRBJ2-1; 8 nucleotides agree with TRBD1. Germline V gene data show CDR1 as SGHNT and CDR2 as YENEEA. V was pared by 5 bases and J by 5 bases, with 5 bases of the junction left unmatched. This CDR3 is built from 14 residues. The CDR3 DNA reads TGTGCCAGCAGCCCAAGGACAGGGAACAATGAGCAGTTCTTC. Translated, it gives CASSPRTGNNEQFF.

The chain employs TRBV15 and TRBJ2-1; 8 nucleotides line up with TRBD1. V was clipped by 1 base and J by 8 bases; unmatched bases: 7. Germline V lookup: CDR1 LNHNV, CDR2 YYDKDF (reference sequence). The CDR3 sequence is 15 residues long. The DNA of the CDR3 is TGTGCCACCAGCAGAGGAGGACAGGGTATGGATGAGCAGTTCTTC. Encoded protein: CATSRGGQGMDEQFF.

The genes are TRBV7-2 and TRBJ1-5; TRBD1 might be the D (6 bases). The CDR3 runs to 16 residues. V lost 2 bases, J lost 0 bases, and 11 bases lay in between. Germline V lookup: CDR1 SGHTA, CDR2 FQGNSA. CDR3 protein: CASSLTGTTSNQPQHF. The CDR3 DNA sequence: TGTGCCAGCAGCTTAACAGGGACAACTAGCAATCAGCCCCAGCATTTT.

J is TRBJ2-3 and V is TRBV5-1; 7 bases are shared with TRBD1. This CDR3 is built from 15 residues. CDR1 and CDR2 from the germline V gene are SGHRS and YFSETQ. Losses at the gene ends were 3 bases for V and 2 bases for J; bases not matched to a gene: 6. Written as DNA, the CDR3 is TGCGCCAGCAGCTCCGGGGACAGTTTCACAGATACGCAGTATTTT. Protein: CASSSGDSFTDTQYF.

The CDR3 loop reads CASSRGGPGGGLYEQYF. CDR3 sequence (DNA): TGTGCCAGCAGCAGGGGAGGGCCTGGCGGGGGCCTTTACGAGCAGTACTTC. This chain connects TRBV5-4 to TRBJ2-7; D possibly corresponds to TRBD2 (7 bases). V was pared by 4 bases and J by 4 bases, with 24 bases between. The CDR3 extends over 17 amino acids. Germline V gives CDR1 SGHNT, CDR2 YYREEE (reference sequence).

This clone has more than one count but fewer than ten. V gene TRBV10-3 combines with J gene TRBJ1-2, with 9 bases matching TRBD1. V lost 3 bases and J lost 2; bases outside the gene matches: 4. Germline CDR1 is ENHRY and CDR2 is SYGVKD. The CDR3 extends over 15 amino acids. The chain's CDR3 is CAISDRTGANYGYTF. CDR3 coding DNA: TGTGCCATCAGTGACCGGACAGGGGCCAACTATGGCTACACCTTC.

The CDR3: CASISQPFQKLFF. The CDR3 DNA follows: TGTGCCAGCATAAGTCAGCCCTTTCAAAAACTGTTTTTT. The chain joins TRBV2 to TRBJ1-4; no clear D. The germline V gene has CDR1 SNHLY and CDR2 FYNNEI. V was pared by 7 bases and J by 9 bases, with 15 bases between. The CDR3 is made up of 13 amino acids.

CDR3 in DNA: TGTGCCAGCACTAGGAAAGACGGTGGTCAGCCCCAGCATTTT. Residues: CASTRKDGGQPQHF. This chain joins TRBV6-1 and TRBJ1-5; no definite D call. V was cut by 7 bases and J by 6 bases, with 16 bases left in between. This CDR3 has 14 amino acids. Germline CDR1 is MNHNS and CDR2 is SASEGT.

This clone turned up a few times. The rearrangement joins TRBV5-4 to TRBJ2-4; D could derive from TRBD1 or TRBD2 (5 bases each). Germline V gives CDR1 SGHNT, CDR2 YYREEE (reference sequence). The CDR3 has 16 amino acids. Trimming left V 0 bases short and J 0 bases short, with 10 bases between. CDR3 DNA: TGTGCCAGCAGCTTGGTCGTTGGGACAGCCAAAAACATTCAGTACTTC. This gives the protein CASSLVVGTAKNIQYF.

This sequence joins TRBV23-1 and TRBJ1-3; 7 nucleotides agree with TRBD1. TRBV23-1 is annotated as an ORF whose role is uncertain. Trimming took 1 base from V and 0 from J; bases not matched to a gene: 6. The CDR3 covers 17 residues. The CDR3 region is CASSQLARDSSGNTIYF. The CDR3 nucleotides read TGCGCCAGCAGTCAATTGGCTCGGGACAGCTCTGGAAACACCATATATTTT.

This chain joins TRBV19 and TRBJ1-1; the match to TRBD1 covers 8 bases. The CDR3 totals 15 residues. J lost 1 base, V lost 6 bases, and 7 bases had no gene match. Germline-derived CDR1 and CDR2 are LNHDA and SQIVND (reference sequence). The CDR3 sequence: CASRARGQSNTEAFF. DNA for the CDR3: TGTGCCAGTAGGGCCAGGGGGCAGTCGAACACTGAAGCTTTCTTT. Complete variable domain (other parts from reference TRBV19 and TRBJ1-1): DGGITQSPKYLFRKEGQNVTLSCEQNLNHDAMYWYRQDPGQGLRLIYYSQIVNDFQKGDIAEGYSVSREKKESFPLTVTSAQKNPTAFYLCASRARGQSNTEAFFGQGTRLTVV.

This sequence joins TRBV5-4 and TRBJ1-2; 7 bases align to TRBD1. From germline, CDR1 is SGHNT and CDR2 YYREEE (reference sequence). CDR3 length: 15 amino acids. The ends lost 4 bases at V and 0 bases at J; junction bases unmatched: 6. The CDR3 region has the DNA TGTGCCAGCAGCGGAACAGGGGCGGCTAACTATGGCTACACCTTC. The encoded protein is CASSGTGAANYGYTF.

For the CDR3, the DNA is TGTGCCACCCCAGGGGGGGCCAATCCGTTAACTTTCTTT. Amino acid sequence: CATPGGANPLTFF. This chain connects TRBV25-1 to TRBJ1-1; 7 nucleotides line up with TRBD1. The CDR3 contains 13 residues. With V trimmed by 10 bases and J by 12 bases, 17 bases remained unmatched. Germline CDR1 reads MGHDK; CDR2 reads SYGVNS.

This chain joins TRBV5-6 and TRBJ2-5; no firm D call. V gave up 0 bases and J gave up 4 bases, with 13 bases separating them. The CDR3 spans 15 residues. Germline values: CDR1 SGHDT, CDR2 YYEEEE. The CDR3 spells CASSLVNGLGETQYF. As DNA, the CDR3 is TGTGCCAGCAGCTTGGTTAATGGGCTAGGAGAGACCCAGTACTTC.

This chain joins TRBV5-6 and TRBJ2-7, with D tentatively TRBD1 (6 bases). Trimming left V 2 bases short and J 1 base short, with 7 bases between. There are 13 residues in the CDR3. The germline gives CDR1 SGHDT, CDR2 YYEEEE. CDR3 in amino acids: CASSLQGSYEQYF. In DNA form, the CDR3 reads TGTGCCAGCAGCTTACAGGGTTCCTACGAGCAGTACTTC.